These 22 T cell receptor beta chains originate from one sample sequenced in a study of T cells in Graves' hyperthyroidism and ophthalmopathy. Amplified TCR beta CDR3 regions derived from RNA transcripts. First-round RT-PCR of the TCR CDR3 relied on the HTBI primer set. Using its own MiXCR run on the multiplex PCR reads, TCRdb lists one record per CDR3 protein. The table records under 350,000 distinct CDR3 sequences, 21% of them present only once. The sample taken for sequencing was blood. These receptors all come from a woman between 45 and 60 years old with Graves' hyperthyroidism.

CDR3 sequence: CSAREGKKGRVDEQYF. The CDR3, as DNA: TGCAGTGCTAGAGAGGGAAAAAAGGGACGGGTTGACGAGCAGTACTTC. This sequence joins TRBV20-1 and TRBJ2-7; either TRBD1 or TRBD2 may fit D (5 bases each). With 0 bases removed from V and 5 bases from J, the gap between germline ends came to 20 bases. The CDR3 is 16 amino acids. Germline CDR1 and CDR2: DFQATT and SNEGSKA (reference sequence).

At least ten counts were recorded for this clonotype. This sequence joins TRBV7-9 and TRBJ2-7, with 12 bases that match TRBD1. This CDR3 spans 15 amino acids. V trimming: 2 bases; J trimming: 5 bases; junction bases outside the gene matches: 4. The V gene's germline CDR1 is SEHNR and CDR2 FQNEAQ (reference sequence). The CDR3 reads CASSLTGTGGHEQYF. Here the CDR3 DNA reads TGTGCCAGCAGCTTAACCGGGACAGGGGGCCACGAGCAGTACTTC. The full variable domain, in which reference TRBV7-9 and TRBJ2-7 provide the parts outside the CDR3, is DTGVSQNPRHKITKRGQNVTFRCDPISEHNRLYWYRQTLGQGPEFLTYFQNEAQLEKSRLLSDRFSAERPKGSFSTLEIQRTEQGDSAMYLCASSLTGTGGHEQYFGPGTRLTVT.

This clonotype was seen many times. This chain connects TRBV11-2 to TRBJ2-3, with D uncertain. CDR3 length: 14 amino acids. V was clipped by 1 base and J by 5 bases, with 10 bases between them. CDR1 is SGHAT and CDR2 is FQNNGV in the germline V gene. Here the CDR3 DNA reads TGTGCCAGCAGCTTAGGGGCAATGCAAGATACGCAGTATTTT. This sequence encodes CASSLGAMQDTQYF.

This clonotype has ten or more counts. The V and J genes are TRBV6-2 or TRBV6-3 and TRBJ1-5, with D perhaps TRBD1 (6 bases). The germline V gene has CDR1 MNHEY and CDR2 SVGEGT. This CDR3 comprises 13 residues. Trimming stripped 7 bases from V and 6 bases from J, with 13 bases between. This chain's CDR3 is CASNREGVQPQHF. The CDR3 DNA reads as TGTGCCAGCAACAGGGAGGGAGTTCAGCCCCAGCATTTT.

This rearrangement joins TRBV5-1 to TRBJ2-1; D could derive from TRBD1 or TRBD2 (6 bases each). The CDR3 contains 13 residues. CDR1 is SGHRS and CDR2 is YFSETQ in the germline V gene. V lost 3 bases, J lost 6 bases, and 10 bases lay in between. CDR3 DNA: TGCGCCAGCAGCTCATGGGGGGCCAATGAGCAGTTCTTC. Protein product: CASSSWGANEQFF.

The V call is TRBV10-1, the J call TRBJ1-5; D unclear. V was clipped by 0 bases and J by 1 base, with 4 bases between them. CDR1 and CDR2 from the germline V gene are WNHNN and SYGVQD (reference sequence). The CDR3 spans 14 residues. CDR3 nucleotide sequence: TGCGCCAGCAGTGAGTCGGGCAGCAATCAGCCCCAGCATTTT. It is translated as CASSESGSNQPQHF.

The rearrangement uses TRBV5-1 and TRBJ2-2, with D possibly matching TRBD2 (5 bases). Between the trimmed V and J ends, which lost 0 bases and 5 bases, there was a span of 11 bases. CDR1 SGHRS and CDR2 YFSETQ come from the germline V gene. The CDR3 consists of 15 residues. The CDR3 DNA reads as TGCGCCAGCAGCTTGGGGAGGTCAGCTACCGGGGAGCTGTTTTTT. Protein sequence: CASSLGRSATGELFF.

The chain joins TRBV2 to TRBJ2-1; D unresolved. Germline CDR1 reads SNHLY; CDR2 reads FYNNEI. The V end was cut by 7 bases, the J end by 10 bases, with 17 bases between. CDR3 length: 13 amino acids. CDR3 bases: TGTGCCAGCATTAGTATCAGGTCCCGGGAGCAGTTCTTC. This encodes CASISIRSREQFF.

The chain combines TRBV5-1 with TRBJ2-2, with D perhaps matching TRBD1 (6 bases). The CDR3 is 14 amino acids. The germline gives CDR1 SGHRS, CDR2 YFSETQ. The germline V and J ends were trimmed by 4 bases and 6 bases, with 13 bases remaining between them. The CDR3 region has the DNA TGCGCCAGCAGCCCGTGGACAGCTCCCGGGGAGCTGTTTTTT. It is translated as CASSPWTAPGELFF.

This clonotype was observed a handful of times. Being one base from a much bigger clone, this may be a read error. This chain connects TRBV5-1 to TRBJ2-3, with TRBD2 identical over 10 bases. CDR1 and CDR2 (germline): SGHRS, YFSETQ. CDR3 size: 16 residues. The CDR3 here is CASNLGLARGTDTQYF. CDR3 coding DNA: TGCGCCAGCAACTTGGGACTAGCGCGGGGAACAGATACGCAGTATTTT. Together with reference TRBV5-1 and TRBJ2-3, the CDR3 gives the full variable domain: KAGVTQTPRYLIKTRGQQVTLSCSPISGHRSVSWYQQTPGQGLQFLFEYFSETQRNKGNFPGRFSGRQFSNSRSEMNVSTLELGDSALYLCASNLGLARGTDTQYFGPGTRLTVL.

This chain links TRBV6-1 with TRBJ2-3, with D perhaps TRBD2 (7 bases). The V end lost 8 bases, the J end lost 0 bases, and 15 bases lay between the germline ends. This CDR3 is 15 amino acids long. CDR1 is MNHNS and CDR2 is SASEGT in the germline V gene. CDR3 residues: CASGAGAPSTDTQYF. CDR3 nucleotide sequence: TGTGCCAGCGGGGCGGGGGCTCCTAGCACAGATACGCAGTATTTT.

This clonotype was counted ten times or more. The chain is built from TRBV28 and TRBJ1-5; no reliable D call. This CDR3 has 11 residues. The V gene's germline CDR1 is MDHEN and CDR2 SYDVKM. Trimming removed 3 bases at V and 5 bases at J, with 2 bases between. This CDR3 is CASSFYQPQHF. CDR3 DNA: TGTGCCAGCAGTTTTTATCAGCCCCAGCATTTT.

This clonotype has at least ten counts. This rearrangement joins TRBV18 to TRBJ2-3; 8 bases agree with TRBD2. V shed 3 bases, J shed 4 bases, and the junction held 9 bases outside the gene matches. CDR3 size: 16 residues. From germline, CDR1 is KGHSH and CDR2 LQKENI. The CDR3 loop is CASSPTLAAKADTQYF. CDR3 DNA: TGTGCCAGCTCACCGACACTAGCGGCAAAGGCAGATACGCAGTATTTT.

The chain employs TRBV20-1 and TRBJ1-2; D is unresolved. There are 11 residues in the CDR3. Germline CDR1 reads DFQATT; CDR2 reads SNEGSKA (reference sequence). Trimming pared 4 bases from V and 12 bases from J, leaving 15 bases between. CDR3 residues: CSATAVGLNTF. DNA for the CDR3: TGCAGTGCTACTGCAGTTGGCTTGAACACCTTC.

The genes are TRBV19 and TRBJ2-3, with 10 positions matching TRBD1. With 3 bases clipped from V and 1 base from J, the junction kept 4 bases outside the gene matches. The CDR3 sequence is 16 residues long. Germline CDR1 reads LNHDA; CDR2 reads SQIVND (reference sequence). CDR3 in DNA: TGTGCCAGTAGTATCAATGGACAGGGGGGCACAGATACGCAGTATTTT. Translating it yields CASSINGQGGTDTQYF.

This clonotype has just a few counts. V gene TRBV7-3 combines with J gene TRBJ1-6; D unresolved. V dropped 1 base and J dropped 9 bases, with 7 bases sitting between them. The germline V gene encodes CDR1 SGHTA and CDR2 FQGTGA. The CDR3 consists of 13 residues. CDR3 sequence reads: CASSLNELSPLHF. The CDR3 DNA follows: TGTGCCAGCAGCTTAAACGAGCTTTCACCCCTCCACTTT.

This clonotype showed up many times. CDR3 sequence reads: CASSWGLAGLSDTQYF. In nucleotides, the CDR3 is TGCGCCAGCAGCTGGGGACTAGCGGGGTTGTCAGATACGCAGTATTTT. The gene calls are TRBV5-1 and TRBJ2-3; TRBD2 aligns across 13 bases. CDR1 is SGHRS and CDR2 is YFSETQ in the germline V gene. Losses at the gene ends were 3 bases for V and 4 bases for J; bases not matched to a gene: 5. The CDR3 contains 16 residues.

The V call is TRBV2, the J call TRBJ2-7; 9 bases agree with TRBD2. CDR3 length equals 15 residues. The germline V gene has CDR1 SNHLY and CDR2 FYNNEI. V shed 5 bases and J 3 bases; nucleotides not matched to a gene: 8. The CDR3 DNA is TGTGCCAGCAGTCTCCCTAGCGGGAATGTCTACGAGCAGTACTTC. Protein: CASSLPSGNVYEQYF. Variable domain in full (rest from reference TRBV2 and TRBJ2-7): EPEVTQTPSHQVTQMGQEVILRCVPISNHLYFYWYRQILGQKVEFLVSFYNNEISEKSEIFDDQFSVERPDGSNFTLKIRSTKLEDSAMYFCASSLPSGNVYEQYFGPGTRLTVT.

Worth noting for this clonotype: A junction end diverges from the germline sequence, so it may reflect a read error. V is TRBV7-9 and J is TRBJ2-1, with a possible D match to TRBD1 (6 bases). Germline V gene data show CDR1 as SEHNR and CDR2 as FQNEAQ (reference sequence). The CDR3 runs to 14 residues. CDR3 bases: TGTGCCAGCAGTTTAGTCGGAACAGGGATTGAGCAGTTCTTC. Protein: CASSLVGTGIEQFF.

This clonotype was counted many times. In nucleotides, the CDR3 is TGCGCCAGCAGTGAGTCTTCGGCTAGCGGGGGTAAGAGCTCCTACGAGCAGTACTTC. Protein: CASSESSASGGKSSYEQYF. The chain is built from TRBV10-2 and TRBJ2-7, with TRBD2 matching over 10 bases. The length of the CDR3 is 19 residues. Germline V gene sequence: CDR1 WSHSY, CDR2 SAAADI. The ends lost 0 bases at V and 0 bases at J; junction bases unmatched: 11.

This clonotype appeared a few times. The CDR3 DNA sequence: TGTGCCAGCAGCGTAGCGGGAGGCCCCAACTACGAGCAGTACTTC. The encoded protein is CASSVAGGPNYEQYF. V and J are TRBV6-1 and TRBJ2-7, with 10 bases fitting TRBD2. The germline V gene has CDR1 MNHNS and CDR2 SASEGT. Trimming at V came to 6 bases and at J to 3 bases, leaving 8 bases not matched to a gene. The CDR3 sequence is 15 residues long.

This chain connects TRBV19 to TRBJ1-1, with a possible D match to TRBD1 (5 bases). The CDR3 length is 19 residues. Germline V gene lookup returns CDR1 LNHDA and CDR2 SQIVND (reference sequence). Trimming took off 5 bases at V and 1 base at J, with 26 bases between the two ends. In DNA, the CDR3 is TGTGCCAGTAGTCTACGTTTTCGGAACAGGATAATGAGGAACACTGAAGCTTTCTTT. Translation: CASSLRFRNRIMRNTEAFF.